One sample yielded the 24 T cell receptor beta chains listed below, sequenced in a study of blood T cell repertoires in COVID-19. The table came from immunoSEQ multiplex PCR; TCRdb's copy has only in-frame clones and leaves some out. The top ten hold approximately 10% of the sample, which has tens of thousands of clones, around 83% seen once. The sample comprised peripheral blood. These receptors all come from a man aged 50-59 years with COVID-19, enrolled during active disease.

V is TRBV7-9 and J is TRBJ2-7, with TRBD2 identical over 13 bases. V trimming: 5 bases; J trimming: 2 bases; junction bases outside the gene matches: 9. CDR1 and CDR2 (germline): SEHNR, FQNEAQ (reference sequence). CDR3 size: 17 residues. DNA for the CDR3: TGTGCCAGCAGCCGTCCCGGGACTAGCGGGACTCCCTACGAGCAGTACTTC. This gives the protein CASSRPGTSGTPYEQYF.

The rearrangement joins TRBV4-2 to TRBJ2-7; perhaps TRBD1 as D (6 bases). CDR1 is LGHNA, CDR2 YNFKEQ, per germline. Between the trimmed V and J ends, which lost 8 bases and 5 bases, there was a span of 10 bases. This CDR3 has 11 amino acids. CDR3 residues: CASENRDEQYF. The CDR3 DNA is TGTGCCAGCGAAAACAGGGACGAGCAGTACTTC.

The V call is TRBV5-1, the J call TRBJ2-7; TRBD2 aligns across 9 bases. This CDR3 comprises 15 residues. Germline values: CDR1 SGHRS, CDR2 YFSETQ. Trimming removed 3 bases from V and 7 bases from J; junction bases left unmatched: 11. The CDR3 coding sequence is TGCGCCAGCAGCTGGAATAGCGGGAGCCTGGGGGAGCAGTACTTC. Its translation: CASSWNSGSLGEQYF.

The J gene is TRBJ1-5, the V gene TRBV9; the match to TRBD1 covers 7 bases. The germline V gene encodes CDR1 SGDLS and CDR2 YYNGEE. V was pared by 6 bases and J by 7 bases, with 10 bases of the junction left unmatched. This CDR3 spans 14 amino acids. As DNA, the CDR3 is TGTGCCAGCAAACTGAGGGGGCGAGGACAGCCCCAGCATTTT. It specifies CASKLRGRGQPQHF.

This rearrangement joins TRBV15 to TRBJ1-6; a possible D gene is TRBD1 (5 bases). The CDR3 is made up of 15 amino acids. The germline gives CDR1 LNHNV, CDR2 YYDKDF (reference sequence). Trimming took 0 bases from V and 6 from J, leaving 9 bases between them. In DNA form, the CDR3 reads TGTGCCACCAGCAGAGATCGGGGGAGTAATTCACCCCTCCACTTT. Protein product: CATSRDRGSNSPLHF.

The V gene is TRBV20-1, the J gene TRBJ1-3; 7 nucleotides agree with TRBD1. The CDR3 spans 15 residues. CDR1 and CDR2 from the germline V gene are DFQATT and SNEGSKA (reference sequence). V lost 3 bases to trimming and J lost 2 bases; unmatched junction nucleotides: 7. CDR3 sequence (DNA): TGCAGTGCTAGTCCCCCAGGGGGGCCTGGAAACACCATATATTTT. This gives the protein CSASPPGGPGNTIYF.

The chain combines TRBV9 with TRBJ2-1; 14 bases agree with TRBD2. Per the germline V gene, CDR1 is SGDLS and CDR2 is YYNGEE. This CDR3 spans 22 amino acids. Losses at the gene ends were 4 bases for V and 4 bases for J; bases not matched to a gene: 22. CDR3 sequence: CASSPRGSEMGTSGSRYNEQFF. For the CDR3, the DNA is TGTGCCAGCAGCCCAAGAGGAAGTGAGATGGGGACTAGCGGGAGTCGGTACAATGAGCAGTTCTTC.

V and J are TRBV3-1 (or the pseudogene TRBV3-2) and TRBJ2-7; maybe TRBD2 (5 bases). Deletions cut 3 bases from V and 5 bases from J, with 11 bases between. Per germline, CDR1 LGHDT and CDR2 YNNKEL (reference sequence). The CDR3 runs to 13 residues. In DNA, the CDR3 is TGTGCCAGCAGCCACCTCACCGGGGACGAGCAGTACTTC. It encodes CASSHLTGDEQYF.

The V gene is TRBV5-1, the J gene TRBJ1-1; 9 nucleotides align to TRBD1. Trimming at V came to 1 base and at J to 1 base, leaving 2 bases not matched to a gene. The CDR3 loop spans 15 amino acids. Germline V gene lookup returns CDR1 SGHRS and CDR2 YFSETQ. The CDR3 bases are TGCGCCAGCAGCTTGCTGGGACAGGGGAACACTGAAGCTTTCTTT. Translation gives CASSLLGQGNTEAFF. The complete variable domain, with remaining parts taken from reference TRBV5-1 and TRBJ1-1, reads KAGVTQTPRYLIKTRGQQVTLSCSPISGHRSVSWYQQTPGQGLQFLFEYFSETQRNKGNFPGRFSGRQFSNSRSEMNVSTLELGDSALYLCASSLLGQGNTEAFFGQGTRLTVV.

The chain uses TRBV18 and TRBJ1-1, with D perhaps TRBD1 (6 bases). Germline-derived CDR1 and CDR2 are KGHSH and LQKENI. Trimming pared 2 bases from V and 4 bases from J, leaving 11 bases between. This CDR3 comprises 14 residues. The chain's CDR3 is CASSPTTGSTEAFF. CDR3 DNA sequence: TGTGCCAGCTCACCAACAACAGGGAGCACTGAAGCTTTCTTT.

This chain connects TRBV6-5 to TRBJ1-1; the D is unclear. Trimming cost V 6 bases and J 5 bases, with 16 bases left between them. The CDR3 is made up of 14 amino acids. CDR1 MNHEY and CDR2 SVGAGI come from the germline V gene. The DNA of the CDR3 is TGTGCCAGCAGGGGCCGGGCGCGGGATACTGAAGCTTTCTTT. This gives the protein CASRGRARDTEAFF.

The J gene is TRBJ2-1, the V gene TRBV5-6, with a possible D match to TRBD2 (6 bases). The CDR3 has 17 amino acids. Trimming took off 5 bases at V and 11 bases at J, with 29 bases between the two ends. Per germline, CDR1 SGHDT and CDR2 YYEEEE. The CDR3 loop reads CASRSTQGGGPPLQQFF. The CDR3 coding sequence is TGTGCCAGCAGGTCTACCCAGGGTGGAGGGCCCCCCTTGCAGCAGTTCTTC.

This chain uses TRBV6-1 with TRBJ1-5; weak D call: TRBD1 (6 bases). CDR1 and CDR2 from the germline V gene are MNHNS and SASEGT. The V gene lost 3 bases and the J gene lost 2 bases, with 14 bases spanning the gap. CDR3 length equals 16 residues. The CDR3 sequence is CASSDQTGTGNQPQHF. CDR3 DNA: TGTGCCAGCAGTGATCAAACAGGGACCGGCAATCAGCCCCAGCATTTT.

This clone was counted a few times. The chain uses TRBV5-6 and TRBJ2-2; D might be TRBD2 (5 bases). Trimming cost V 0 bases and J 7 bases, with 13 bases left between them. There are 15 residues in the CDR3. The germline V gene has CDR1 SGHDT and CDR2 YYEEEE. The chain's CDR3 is CASSLARVRGGELFF. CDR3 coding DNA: TGTGCCAGCAGCTTGGCGCGGGTACGCGGCGGGGAGCTGTTTTTT.

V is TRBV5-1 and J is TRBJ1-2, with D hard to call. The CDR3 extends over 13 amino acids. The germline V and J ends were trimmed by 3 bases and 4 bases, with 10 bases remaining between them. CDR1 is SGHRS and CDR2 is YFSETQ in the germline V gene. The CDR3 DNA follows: TGCGCCAGCAGCTATGAGGGTAGCTATGGCTACACCTTC. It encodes CASSYEGSYGYTF.

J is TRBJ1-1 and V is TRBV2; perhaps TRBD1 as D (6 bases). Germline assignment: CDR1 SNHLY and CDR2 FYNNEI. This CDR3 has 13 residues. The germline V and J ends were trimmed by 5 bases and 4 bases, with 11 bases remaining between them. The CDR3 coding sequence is TGTGCCAGCAGTTCCCAGGGGCCCACTGAAGCTTTCTTT. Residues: CASSSQGPTEAFF.

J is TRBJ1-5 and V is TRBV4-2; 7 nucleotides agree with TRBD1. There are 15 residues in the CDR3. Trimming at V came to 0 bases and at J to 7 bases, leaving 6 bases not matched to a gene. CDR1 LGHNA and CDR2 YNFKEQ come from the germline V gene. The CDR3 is CASSQDEGAEQPQHF. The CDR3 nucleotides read TGTGCCAGCAGCCAAGATGAGGGGGCGGAGCAGCCCCAGCATTTT.

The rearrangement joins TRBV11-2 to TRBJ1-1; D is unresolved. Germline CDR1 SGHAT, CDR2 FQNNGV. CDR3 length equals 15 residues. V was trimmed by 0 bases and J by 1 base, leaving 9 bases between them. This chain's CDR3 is CASSLERRGNTEAFF. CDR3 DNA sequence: TGTGCCAGCAGCTTAGAACGTAGAGGGAACACTGAAGCTTTCTTT.

The CDR3 coding sequence is TGTGCCAGTCGTGGGAAGAGACAGGGTAGCTACAATGAGCAGTTCTTC. Translating gives CASRGKRQGSYNEQFF. V gene TRBV19 combines with J gene TRBJ2-1; 7 nucleotides agree with TRBD1. There are 16 residues in the CDR3. V dropped 8 bases and J dropped 3; count of bases not matched to a gene: 13. Germline-derived CDR1 and CDR2 are LNHDA and SQIVND (reference sequence).

Here the CDR3 reads CAWSLTGLYNEQFF. The CDR3 DNA reads TGTGCCTGGAGCTTGACAGGGTTATACAATGAGCAGTTCTTC. The rearrangement uses TRBV30 and TRBJ2-1; 7 positions agree with TRBD1. Looked up from germline, CDR1 is GTSNPN and CDR2 is SVGIG (reference sequence). With 3 bases clipped from V and 4 bases from J, the junction kept 6 bases outside the gene matches. CDR3 length equals 14 residues.

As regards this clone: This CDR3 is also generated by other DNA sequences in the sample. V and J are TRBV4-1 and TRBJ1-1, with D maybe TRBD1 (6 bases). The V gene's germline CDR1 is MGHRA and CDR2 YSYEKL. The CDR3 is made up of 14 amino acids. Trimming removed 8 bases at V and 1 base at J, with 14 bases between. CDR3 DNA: TGCGCCAGCTCTGGGCGGACAGCGAACACTGAAGCTTTCTTT. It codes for CASSGRTANTEAFF.

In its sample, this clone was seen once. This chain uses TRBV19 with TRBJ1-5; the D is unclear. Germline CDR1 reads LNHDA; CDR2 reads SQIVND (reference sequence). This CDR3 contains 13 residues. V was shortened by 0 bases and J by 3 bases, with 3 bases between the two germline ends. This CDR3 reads CASSIEYNQPQHF. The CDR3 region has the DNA TGTGCCAGTAGTATAGAGTACAATCAGCCCCAGCATTTT.

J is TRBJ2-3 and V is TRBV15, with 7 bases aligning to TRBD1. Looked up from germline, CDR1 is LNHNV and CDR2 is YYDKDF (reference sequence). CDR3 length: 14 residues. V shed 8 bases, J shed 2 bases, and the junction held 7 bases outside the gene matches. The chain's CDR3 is CATGWTGPTDTQYF. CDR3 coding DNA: TGTGCCACCGGGTGGACAGGACCCACAGATACGCAGTATTTT.

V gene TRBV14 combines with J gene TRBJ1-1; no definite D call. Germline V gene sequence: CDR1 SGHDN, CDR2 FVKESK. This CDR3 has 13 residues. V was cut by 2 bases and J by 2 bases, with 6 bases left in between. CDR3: CASSQSINTEAFF. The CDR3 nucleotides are TGTGCCAGCAGCCAATCAATCAACACTGAAGCTTTCTTT.